Listed here are 32 T cell receptor beta chains from one sample, sequenced in a study of blood T cell repertoires in COVID-19. Clones were sequenced by immunoSEQ multiplex PCR, and TCRdb holds only the in-frame ones, with some missing. The data hold some 180,000 clones, with approximately 88% observed a single time. Sample: peripheral blood. These receptors were collected from a middle-aged woman with COVID-19, enrolled during active disease.

The chain is built from TRBV28 and TRBJ2-7; the match to TRBD2 covers 8 bases. This CDR3 region has 17 residues. The V gene's germline CDR1 is MDHEN and CDR2 SYDVKM. With 5 bases clipped from V and 6 bases from J, the junction kept 18 bases outside the gene matches. The chain's CDR3 is CASSLPYIAGRGSEQYF. CDR3 bases: TGTGCCAGCAGTCTCCCTTACATAGCGGGAAGGGGGTCCGAGCAGTACTTC.

The chain links TRBV5-6 to TRBJ2-5, with 10 bases identical to TRBD2. The junction had 6 bases not matched to a gene; V was cut back by 4 bases and J by 3 bases. In germline, CDR1 is SGHDT, CDR2 YYEEEE. This CDR3 comprises 15 residues. CDR3 bases: TGTGCCAGCAGCCCAGCGGGGGGGAGAGAAGAGACCCAGTACTTC. Encoded protein: CASSPAGGREETQYF.

The gene calls are TRBV11-2 and TRBJ1-5; no definite D call. Germline CDR1 SGHAT, CDR2 FQNNGV. This CDR3 region has 15 residues. V lost 1 base to trimming and J lost 6 bases, with 13 bases between them. This CDR3 is CASSLAGYGGQPQHF. CDR3 DNA: TGTGCCAGCAGCTTAGCGGGATACGGTGGTCAGCCCCAGCATTTT.

CDR3 sequence (DNA): TGTGCCAGCAGCCCCCCCCGAAGTGGACAGGGCCGATACTACGAGCAGTACTTC. Its translation: CASSPPRSGQGRYYEQYF. V gene TRBV9 combines with J gene TRBJ2-7; TRBD1 matches 8 bases. This CDR3 contains 18 residues. Germline-derived CDR1 and CDR2 are SGDLS and YYNGEE. Trimming cost V 4 bases and J 3 bases; bases outside gene matches: 18.

The V gene is TRBV9, the J gene TRBJ1-1; 9 bases fit TRBD1. Germline lookup yields CDR1 SGDLS and CDR2 YYNGEE. The CDR3 sequence is 14 residues long. Trimming removed 0 bases from V and 10 bases from J; junction bases left unmatched: 7. The CDR3 DNA reads TGTGCCAGCAGCGTAGATCGGGACAGGGAGAGAGCTTTCTTT. Translated, it gives CASSVDRDRERAFF.

This clone came up a few times. The chain employs TRBV7-9 and TRBJ2-1; 11 positions agree with TRBD2. V gave up 6 bases and J gave up 6 bases; unmatched junction bases: 7. CDR1 and CDR2 (germline): SEHNR, FQNEAQ (reference sequence). This CDR3 region has 15 residues. This CDR3 is CASRPTSGGRNEQFF. The CDR3 coding sequence is TGTGCCAGCAGGCCAACTAGCGGGGGCCGCAATGAGCAGTTCTTC.

The chain uses TRBV5-3 and TRBJ1-2; 8 bases map to TRBD1. TRBV5-3 falls under the ORF class, with uncertain function. After removal of 0 bases from V and 0 bases from J, the junction contained 1 base not matched to a gene. There are 15 residues in the CDR3. The CDR3 loop reads CARSLGDRPNYGYTF. The CDR3 bases are TGTGCCAGAAGCTTGGGGGACAGGCCTAACTATGGCTACACCTTC.

In the case of this clone: At the DNA level, this CDR3 is encoded by other sequences in the same sample as well. CDR3 amino acids: CASSLGRGNQPQHF. The CDR3 nucleotides are TGTGCCAGCAGCTTGGGCCGGGGAAATCAGCCCCAGCATTTT. The chain uses TRBV5-6 and TRBJ1-5; no clear D. CDR3 length: 14 residues. From germline, CDR1 is SGHDT and CDR2 YYEEEE. V gave up 0 bases and J gave up 4 bases, with 8 bases separating them. The full variable domain, completed using reference TRBV5-6 and TRBJ1-5, is DAGVTQSPTHLIKTRGQQVTLRCSPKSGHDTVSWYQQALGQGPQFIFQYYEEEERQRGNFPDRFSGHQFPNYSSELNVNALLLGDSALYLCASSLGRGNQPQHFGDGTRLSIL.

This rearrangement joins TRBV27 to TRBJ1-6; TRBD1 matches at 8 bases. Trimming at V came to 4 bases and at J to 7 bases, leaving 12 bases not matched to a gene. The CDR3 loop spans 17 amino acids. Looked up from germline, CDR1 is MNHEY and CDR2 is SMNVEV (reference sequence). This CDR3 reads CASSSPPGQGRNSPLHF. CDR3 sequence (DNA): TGTGCCAGCAGTTCCCCCCCCGGACAGGGAAGGAATTCACCCCTCCACTTT.

The chain couples TRBV11-3 to TRBJ2-3; D gene uncertain. Germline CDR1 SGHNT, CDR2 YENEEA. This CDR3 is built from 13 residues. V lost 1 base and J lost 7, with 9 bases in between. As DNA, the CDR3 is TGTGCCAGCAGCTTAGGACTCCCATATACGCAGTATTTT. This gives the protein CASSLGLPYTQYF. The full variable domain, completed using reference TRBV11-3 and TRBJ2-3, is EAGVVQSPRYKIIEKKQPVAFWCNPISGHNTLYWYLQNLGQGPELLIRYENEEAVDDSQLPKDRFSAERLKGVDSTLKIQPAELGDSAVYLCASSLGLPYTQYFGPGTRLTVL.

The V call is TRBV19, the J call TRBJ1-2; tentatively, D is TRBD1 (6 bases). V was shortened by 6 bases and J by 6 bases, with 11 bases between the two germline ends. Germline V lookup: CDR1 LNHDA, CDR2 SQIVND (reference sequence). The CDR3 has 12 amino acids. The CDR3: CASSRTANGYTF. The CDR3 DNA reads TGTGCCAGTAGCAGGACAGCGAATGGCTACACCTTC. Using reference TRBV19 and TRBJ1-2 for the parts outside the CDR3, the full variable domain is DGGITQSPKYLFRKEGQNVTLSCEQNLNHDAMYWYRQDPGQGLRLIYYSQIVNDFQKGDIAEGYSVSREKKESFPLTVTSAQKNPTAFYLCASSRTANGYTFGSGTRLTVV.

Notes on this clone: Other DNA sequences of this sample code for an identical CDR3. V gene TRBV5-1 combines with J gene TRBJ2-5; maybe TRBD2 (6 bases). Germline assignment: CDR1 SGHRS and CDR2 YFSETQ. V lost 5 bases, J lost 3 bases, and 17 bases lay in between. The CDR3 runs 15 residues. The CDR3 sequence: CASSLAGTEKETQYF. The CDR3, as DNA: TGCGCCAGCAGTCTTGCCGGGACTGAGAAAGAGACCCAGTACTTC.

The chain's CDR3 is CASNDGGWGYTF. CDR3 bases: TGTGCCAGTAATGACGGCGGGTGGGGCTACACCTTC. The V gene is TRBV19, the J gene TRBJ1-2; D gene unclear. Germline V CDR1 and CDR2: LNHDA, SQIVND (reference sequence). Trimming stripped 7 bases from V and 8 bases from J, with 14 bases between. The CDR3 spans 12 residues.

The V gene is TRBV27, the J gene TRBJ1-5; D not certain. This CDR3 spans 14 amino acids. Germline CDR1 and CDR2: MNHEY and SMNVEV (reference sequence). V was shortened by 6 bases and J by 0 bases, with 9 bases between the two germline ends. CDR3 residues: CASSLYGSNQPQHF. CDR3 bases: TGTGCCAGCAGCCTTTACGGTAGCAATCAGCCCCAGCATTTT.

V and J are TRBV5-1 and TRBJ2-1; a possible D gene is TRBD2 (6 bases). The CDR3 length is 14 residues. Germline V CDR1 and CDR2: SGHRS, YFSETQ. V dropped 0 bases and J dropped 6 bases, with 10 bases sitting between them. CDR3 DNA sequence: TGCGCCAGCAGCTTGGGTGGTAGCGGCAATGAGCAGTTCTTC. It codes for CASSLGGSGNEQFF.

This clone was recorded a few times. The V and J genes are TRBV5-4 and TRBJ1-6, with a possible D match to TRBD1 (6 bases). The V end lost 1 base, the J end lost 9 bases, and 14 bases lay between the germline ends. In germline, CDR1 is SGHNT, CDR2 YYREEE (reference sequence). The CDR3 totals 15 residues. CDR3 region: CASSLPRGAGSPLHF. CDR3 in DNA: TGTGCCAGCAGCTTGCCGCGGGGGGCTGGTTCACCCCTCCACTTT.

J is TRBJ2-5 and V is TRBV19, with 10 bases lining up with TRBD2. In germline, CDR1 is LNHDA, CDR2 SQIVND (reference sequence). The V segment lost 4 bases and the J segment 4 bases; nucleotides outside the gene matches: 9. This CDR3 spans 16 amino acids. CDR3 coding DNA: TGTGCCAGTAGTAGGGGAAGCGGGAGGGCAGGAGAGACCCAGTACTTC. Translating it yields CASSRGSGRAGETQYF.

V and J are TRBV28 and TRBJ2-7; TRBD2 matches at 9 bases. CDR3 length: 14 residues. Germline loops: CDR1 MDHEN, CDR2 SYDVKM. The J segment lost 3 bases and the V segment lost 8 bases, leaving 8 bases of the junction unmatched. The chain's CDR3 is CASGGGTSSYEQYF. Here the CDR3 DNA reads TGTGCCAGCGGGGGGGGGACTAGCAGCTACGAGCAGTACTTC.

The V gene is TRBV6-6, the J gene TRBJ1-2, with 7 nucleotides matching TRBD1. The germline V gene encodes CDR1 MNHNY and CDR2 SVGAGI (reference sequence). This CDR3 region has 12 residues. The trim removed 10 bases at V and 0 bases at J, leaving 2 bases unmatched. The CDR3 sequence is CATGTANYGYTF. The CDR3 nucleotides are TGTGCCACCGGGACAGCTAACTATGGCTACACCTTC.

This clone has just a few counts. The CDR3 DNA follows: TGTGCCAGTAGTATAGTCGGAGGGCTACGCAATCAGCCCCAGCATTTT. Its protein is CASSIVGGLRNQPQHF. The rearrangement joins TRBV19 to TRBJ1-5; D call uncertain. This CDR3 is 16 amino acids long. CDR1 and CDR2 (germline): LNHDA, SQIVND (reference sequence). The ends were cut back, 1 base at V and 2 bases at J, with 12 bases in the middle.

This rearrangement joins TRBV9 to TRBJ2-1, with 7 bases aligning to TRBD2. This CDR3 is 15 amino acids long. The V and J ends lost 0 bases and 10 bases, in that order; junction bases with no gene match: 10. CDR1 is SGDLS, CDR2 YYNGEE, per germline. The CDR3 region is CASSVAQRGASEQFF. The CDR3 nucleotides are TGTGCCAGCAGCGTAGCGCAGCGGGGAGCGTCCGAGCAGTTCTTC.

The CDR3 loop reads CASGPQGRNIQYF. The CDR3 DNA follows: TGTGCCAGCGGGCCCCAGGGGCGGAACATTCAGTACTTC. The chain links TRBV27 to TRBJ2-4; weak D call: TRBD1 (6 bases). V dropped 8 bases and J dropped 7 bases, with 15 bases sitting between them. The germline V gene encodes CDR1 MNHEY and CDR2 SMNVEV (reference sequence). The CDR3 has 13 amino acids.

This CDR3 reads CASRAGQSYGYTF. CDR3 bases: TGTGCCAGCAGGGCCGGACAGAGCTATGGCTACACCTTC. The J gene is TRBJ1-2, the V gene TRBV27; D is perhaps TRBD1 (6 bases). Germline lookup yields CDR1 MNHEY and CDR2 SMNVEV (reference sequence). This CDR3 is built from 13 residues. Trimming removed 6 bases at V and 4 bases at J, with 12 bases between.

There are many counts of this clone. V usage is TRBV10-2 and J usage is TRBJ1-1; TRBD1 is a possible D gene (5 bases). The CDR3 spans 13 residues. The germline V and J ends were trimmed by 7 bases and 3 bases, with 12 bases remaining between them. Germline V gives CDR1 WSHSY, CDR2 SAAADI. The CDR3 DNA follows: TGCGCCAGCACCCCCGTAGGGGACACTGAAGCTTTCTTT. Translation gives CASTPVGDTEAFF.

This chain links TRBV9 with TRBJ1-2; a weak D match, TRBD1 (6 bases). V was pared by 4 bases and J by 0 bases, with 22 bases between. From germline, CDR1 is SGDLS and CDR2 YYNGEE. The CDR3 spans 18 residues. CDR3 sequence: CASSPPQARGLPNYGYTF. CDR3 bases: TGTGCCAGCAGCCCTCCCCAAGCCAGGGGTCTTCCTAACTATGGCTACACCTTC.

V and J are TRBV15 and TRBJ2-7; 10 positions agree with TRBD1. Germline V lookup: CDR1 LNHNV, CDR2 YYDKDF (reference sequence). This CDR3 contains 14 residues. After removal of 7 bases from V and 2 bases from J, the junction contained 5 bases not matched to a gene. The CDR3 protein is CATKETGGAYEQYF. CDR3 in DNA: TGTGCCACCAAAGAGACAGGGGGCGCCTACGAGCAGTACTTC.

The chain uses TRBV4-1 and TRBJ1-5; D may be TRBD1 (6 bases). This CDR3 has 14 amino acids. V was shortened by 1 base and J by 4 bases, with 8 bases between the two germline ends. CDR1 MGHRA and CDR2 YSYEKL come from the germline V gene. CDR3 DNA sequence: TGCGCCAGCAGCCAAGTCACAGGGAATCAGCCCCAGCATTTT. This encodes CASSQVTGNQPQHF.

The chain couples TRBV5-5 to TRBJ1-3; D ambiguous. Germline CDR1 SGHKS, CDR2 YYEKEE (reference sequence). CDR3 length: 17 amino acids. V was pared by 4 bases and J by 8 bases, with 25 bases between. CDR3 sequence: CASSRMNPGSTGYTIYF. In DNA, the CDR3 is TGTGCCAGCAGCCGAATGAATCCGGGATCAACCGGGTACACCATATATTTT.

On this clone: The junction departs from germline at one end; a sequencing error may be responsible. The chain couples TRBV5-1 to TRBJ2-2; the D gene is possibly TRBD2 (5 bases). This CDR3 contains 13 residues. The germline V gene has CDR1 SGHRS and CDR2 YFSETQ. This chain's CDR3 is CASRLERCRGAVF. For the CDR3, the DNA is TGCGCCAGCAGACTGGAACGTTGCCGGGGAGCTGTTTTT.

The chain carries TRBV3-1 (or the pseudogene TRBV3-2) and TRBJ1-1; D is perhaps TRBD1 (6 bases). V lost 5 bases to trimming and J lost 8 bases, with 15 bases between them. CDR3 length: 13 amino acids. CDR1 LGHDT and CDR2 YNNKEL come from the germline V gene (reference sequence). The CDR3 region is CASSSLSGTEAFF. The CDR3 region has the DNA TGTGCCAGCAGCTCTTTGTCAGGGACAGAAGCTTTCTTT.

This clone was detected a few times. The J gene is TRBJ1-2, the V gene TRBV3-1 (or the pseudogene TRBV3-2), with TRBD1 as a possible D gene (6 bases). Trimming took 4 bases from V and 2 from J, leaving 14 bases between them. The CDR3 covers 15 residues. CDR1 LGHDT and CDR2 YNNKEL come from the germline V gene (reference sequence). CDR3 sequence (DNA): TGTGCCAGCAGCCCACGGGCAGGGGTGAACTATGGCTACACCTTC. This gives the protein CASSPRAGVNYGYTF.

This chain uses TRBV28 with TRBJ1-2, with D perhaps TRBD1 (6 bases). V was pared by 6 bases and J by 4 bases, with 12 bases between. Germline CDR1 MDHEN, CDR2 SYDVKM. The CDR3 covers 13 residues. DNA for the CDR3: TGTGCCAGCAGGAAAACAGGGACCTATGGCTACACCTTC. This encodes CASRKTGTYGYTF.